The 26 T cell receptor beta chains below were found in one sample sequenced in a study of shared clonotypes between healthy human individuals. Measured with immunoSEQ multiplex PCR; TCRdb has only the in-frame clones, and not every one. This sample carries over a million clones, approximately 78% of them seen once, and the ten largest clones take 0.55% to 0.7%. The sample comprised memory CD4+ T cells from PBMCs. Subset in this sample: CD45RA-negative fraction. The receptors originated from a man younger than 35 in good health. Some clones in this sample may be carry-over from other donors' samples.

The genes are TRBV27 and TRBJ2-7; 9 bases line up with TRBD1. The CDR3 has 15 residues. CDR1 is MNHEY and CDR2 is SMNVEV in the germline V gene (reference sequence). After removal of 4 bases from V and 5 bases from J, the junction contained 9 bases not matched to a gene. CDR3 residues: CASSYTGGARNEQYF. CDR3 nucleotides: TGTGCCAGCAGTTACACAGGGGGCGCGCGGAACGAGCAGTACTTC.

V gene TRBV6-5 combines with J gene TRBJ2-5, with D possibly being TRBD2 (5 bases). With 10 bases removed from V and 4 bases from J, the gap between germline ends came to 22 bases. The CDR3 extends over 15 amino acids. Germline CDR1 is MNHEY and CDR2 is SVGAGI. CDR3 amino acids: CAIREKRPEVETQYF. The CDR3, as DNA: TGTGCCATAAGGGAGAAGCGCCCGGAGGTAGAGACCCAGTACTTC.

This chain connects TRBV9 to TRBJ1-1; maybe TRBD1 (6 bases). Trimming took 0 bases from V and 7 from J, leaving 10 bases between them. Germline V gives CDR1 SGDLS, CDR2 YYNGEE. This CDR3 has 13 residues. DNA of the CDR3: TGTGCCAGCAGCGTAGTACAGGGTAATGAAGCTTTCTTT. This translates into CASSVVQGNEAFF.

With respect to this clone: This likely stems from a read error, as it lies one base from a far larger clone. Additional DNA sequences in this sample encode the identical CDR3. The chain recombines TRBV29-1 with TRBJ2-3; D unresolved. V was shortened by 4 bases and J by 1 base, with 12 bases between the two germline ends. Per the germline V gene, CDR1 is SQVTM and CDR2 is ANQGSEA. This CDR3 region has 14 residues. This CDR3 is CSVVRLAGTDTQYF. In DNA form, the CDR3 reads TGCAGCGTTGTTAGACTGGCAGGCACAGATACGCAGTATTTT.

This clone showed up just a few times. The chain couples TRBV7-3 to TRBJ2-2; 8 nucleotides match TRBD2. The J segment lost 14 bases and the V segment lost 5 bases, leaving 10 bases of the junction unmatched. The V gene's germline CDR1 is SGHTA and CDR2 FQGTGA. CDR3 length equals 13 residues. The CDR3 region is CASSQTSGTSLFF. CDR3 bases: TGTGCCAGCAGCCAAACATCCGGGACTAGTCTGTTTTTT. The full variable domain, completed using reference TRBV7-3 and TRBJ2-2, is GAGVSQTPSNKVTEKGKYVELRCDPISGHTALYWYRQSLGQGPEFLIYFQGTGAADDSGLPNDRFFAVRPEGSVSTLKIQRTERGDSAVYLCASSQTSGTSLFFGEGSRLTVL.

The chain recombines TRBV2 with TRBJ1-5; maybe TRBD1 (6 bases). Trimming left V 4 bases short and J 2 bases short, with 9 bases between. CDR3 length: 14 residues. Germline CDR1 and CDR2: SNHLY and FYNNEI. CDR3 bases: TGTGCCAGCAGTGGACAGGAAGGCAATCAGCCCCAGCATTTT. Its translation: CASSGQEGNQPQHF. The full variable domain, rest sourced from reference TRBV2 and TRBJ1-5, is EPEVTQTPSHQVTQMGQEVILRCVPISNHLYFYWYRQILGQKVEFLVSFYNNEISEKSEIFDDQFSVERPDGSNFTLKIRSTKLEDSAMYFCASSGQEGNQPQHFGDGTRLSIL.

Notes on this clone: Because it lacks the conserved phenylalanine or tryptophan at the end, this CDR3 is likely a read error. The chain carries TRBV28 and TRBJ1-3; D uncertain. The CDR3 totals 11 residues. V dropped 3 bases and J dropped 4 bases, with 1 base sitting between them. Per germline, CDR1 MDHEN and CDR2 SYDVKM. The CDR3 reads CASSLGNTIYL. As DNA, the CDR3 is TGTGCCAGCAGTTTGGGAAACACCATATATCTT.

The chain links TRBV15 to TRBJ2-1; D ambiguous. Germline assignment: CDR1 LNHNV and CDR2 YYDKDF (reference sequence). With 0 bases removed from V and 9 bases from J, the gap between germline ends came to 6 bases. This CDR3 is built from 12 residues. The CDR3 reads CATSRDEGEQFF. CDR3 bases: TGTGCCACCAGCAGAGATGAAGGTGAGCAGTTCTTC.

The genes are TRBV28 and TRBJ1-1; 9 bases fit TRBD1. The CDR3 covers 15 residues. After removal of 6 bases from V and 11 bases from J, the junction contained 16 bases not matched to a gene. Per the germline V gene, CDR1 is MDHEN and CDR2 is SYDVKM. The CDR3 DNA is TGTGCCAGCAGCCTCCGGGACAGGGTGTTAACTGGGGCTTTCTTT. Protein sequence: CASSLRDRVLTGAFF.

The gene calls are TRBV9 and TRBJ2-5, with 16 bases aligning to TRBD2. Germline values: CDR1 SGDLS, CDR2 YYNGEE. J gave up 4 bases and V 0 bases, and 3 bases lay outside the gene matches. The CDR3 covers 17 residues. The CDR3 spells CASSVGGTSGRGETQYF. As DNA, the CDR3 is TGTGCCAGCAGCGTAGGTGGGACTAGCGGGAGGGGAGAGACCCAGTACTTC.

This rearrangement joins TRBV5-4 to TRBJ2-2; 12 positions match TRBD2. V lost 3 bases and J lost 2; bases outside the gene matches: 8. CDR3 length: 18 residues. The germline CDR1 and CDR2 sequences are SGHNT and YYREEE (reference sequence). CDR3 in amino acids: CASSYPPSGRGNTGELFF. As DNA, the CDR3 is TGTGCCAGCAGCTACCCTCCTAGCGGGAGGGGAAACACCGGGGAGCTGTTTTTT.

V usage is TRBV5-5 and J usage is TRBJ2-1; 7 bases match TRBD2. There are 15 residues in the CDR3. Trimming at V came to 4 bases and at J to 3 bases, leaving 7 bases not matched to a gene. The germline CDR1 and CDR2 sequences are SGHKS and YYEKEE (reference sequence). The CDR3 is CASSPPAGLYNEQFF. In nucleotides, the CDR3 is TGTGCCAGCAGCCCCCCAGCGGGACTCTACAATGAGCAGTTCTTC.

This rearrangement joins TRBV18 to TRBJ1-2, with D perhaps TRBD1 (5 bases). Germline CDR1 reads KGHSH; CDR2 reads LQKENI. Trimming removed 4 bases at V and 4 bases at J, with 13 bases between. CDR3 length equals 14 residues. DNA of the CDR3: TGTGCCAGCTCACTCTCTGGGGACGGCTATGGCTACACCTTC. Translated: CASSLSGDGYGYTF.

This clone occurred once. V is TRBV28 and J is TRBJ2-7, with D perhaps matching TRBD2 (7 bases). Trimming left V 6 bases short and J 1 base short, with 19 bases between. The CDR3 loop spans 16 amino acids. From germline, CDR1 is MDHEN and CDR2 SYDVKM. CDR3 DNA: TGTGCCAGCAGCCCCCCCCGGGGGGCTGTGTCCTACGAGCAGTACTTC. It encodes CASSPPRGAVSYEQYF.

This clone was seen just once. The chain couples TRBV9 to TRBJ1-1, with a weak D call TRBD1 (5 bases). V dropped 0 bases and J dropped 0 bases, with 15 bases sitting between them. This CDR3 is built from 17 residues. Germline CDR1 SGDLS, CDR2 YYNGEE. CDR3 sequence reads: CASSVARGGNMNTEAFF. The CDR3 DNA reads TGTGCCAGCAGCGTAGCGCGTGGGGGGAACATGAACACTGAAGCTTTCTTT.

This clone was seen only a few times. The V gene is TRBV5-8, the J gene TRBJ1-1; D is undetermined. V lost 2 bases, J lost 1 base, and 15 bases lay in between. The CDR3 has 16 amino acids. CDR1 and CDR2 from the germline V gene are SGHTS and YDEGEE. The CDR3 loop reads CASSFTAKDQNTEAFF. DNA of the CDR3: TGTGCCAGCAGCTTCACGGCCAAGGATCAGAACACTGAAGCTTTCTTT.

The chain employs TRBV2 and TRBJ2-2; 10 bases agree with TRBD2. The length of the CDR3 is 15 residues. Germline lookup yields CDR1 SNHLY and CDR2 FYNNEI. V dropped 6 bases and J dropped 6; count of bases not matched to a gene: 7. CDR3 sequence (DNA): TGTGCCAGCAGGGTAGCGGGAGGAAGTTCCGGGGAGCTGTTTTTT. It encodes CASRVAGGSSGELFF.

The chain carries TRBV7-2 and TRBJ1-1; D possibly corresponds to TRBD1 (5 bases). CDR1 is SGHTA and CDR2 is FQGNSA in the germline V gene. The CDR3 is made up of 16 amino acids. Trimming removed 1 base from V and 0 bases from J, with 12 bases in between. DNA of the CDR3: TGTGCCAGCAGCTTAGGAGGGGCTAGGGTGAACACTGAAGCTTTCTTT. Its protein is CASSLGGARVNTEAFF. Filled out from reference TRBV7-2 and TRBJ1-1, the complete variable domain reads GAGVSQSPSNKVTEKGKDVELRCDPISGHTALYWYRQSLGQGLEFLIYFQGNSAPDKSGLPSDRFSAERTGGSVSTLTIQRTQQEDSAVYLCASSLGGARVNTEAFFGQGTRLTVV.

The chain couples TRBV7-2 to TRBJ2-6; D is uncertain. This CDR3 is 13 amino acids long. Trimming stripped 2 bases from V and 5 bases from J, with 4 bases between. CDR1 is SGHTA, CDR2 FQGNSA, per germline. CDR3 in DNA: TGTGCCAGCAGCTTACAATGGGCCAACGTCCTGACTTTC. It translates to CASSLQWANVLTF.

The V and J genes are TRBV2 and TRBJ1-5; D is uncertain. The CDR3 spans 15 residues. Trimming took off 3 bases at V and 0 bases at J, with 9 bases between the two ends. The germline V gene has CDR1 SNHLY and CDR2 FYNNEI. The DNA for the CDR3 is TGTGCCAGCAGTGAGTCGGGGTATAGCAATCAGCCCCAGCATTTT. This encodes CASSESGYSNQPQHF.

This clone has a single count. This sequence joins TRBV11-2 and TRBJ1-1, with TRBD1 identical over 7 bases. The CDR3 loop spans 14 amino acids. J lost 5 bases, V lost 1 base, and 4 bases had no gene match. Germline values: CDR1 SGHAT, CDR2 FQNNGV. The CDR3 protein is CASSLVGGRTEAFF. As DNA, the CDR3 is TGTGCCAGCAGCTTAGTAGGGGGCCGGACTGAAGCTTTCTTT. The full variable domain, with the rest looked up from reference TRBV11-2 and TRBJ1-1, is EAGVAQSPRYKIIEKRQSVAFWCNPISGHATLYWYQQILGQGPKLLIQFQNNGVVDDSQLPKDRFSAERLKGVDSTLKIQPAKLEDSAVYLCASSLVGGRTEAFFGQGTRLTVV.

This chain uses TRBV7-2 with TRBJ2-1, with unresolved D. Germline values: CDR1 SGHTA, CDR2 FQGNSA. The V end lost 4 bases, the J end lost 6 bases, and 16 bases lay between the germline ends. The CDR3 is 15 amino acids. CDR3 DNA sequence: TGTGCCAGCAGCTCCCAGGTTGAGATAGGCAATGAGCAGTTCTTC. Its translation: CASSSQVEIGNEQFF. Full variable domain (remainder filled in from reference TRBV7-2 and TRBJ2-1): GAGVSQSPSNKVTEKGKDVELRCDPISGHTALYWYRQSLGQGLEFLIYFQGNSAPDKSGLPSDRFSAERTGGSVSTLTIQRTQQEDSAVYLCASSSQVEIGNEQFFGPGTRLTVL.

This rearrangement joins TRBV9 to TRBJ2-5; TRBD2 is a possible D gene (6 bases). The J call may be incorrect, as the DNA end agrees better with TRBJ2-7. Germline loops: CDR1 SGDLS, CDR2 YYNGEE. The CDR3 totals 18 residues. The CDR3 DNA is TGTGCCAGCAGCGCCGCCCCGGGGGTCTTCGGGAGCACCTACGAGCAGTACTTC. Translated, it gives CASSAAPGVFGSTYEQYF.

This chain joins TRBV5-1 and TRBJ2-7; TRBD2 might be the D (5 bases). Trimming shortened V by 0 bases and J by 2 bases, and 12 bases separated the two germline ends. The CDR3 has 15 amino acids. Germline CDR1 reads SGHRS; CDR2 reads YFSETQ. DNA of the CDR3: TGCGCCAGCAGCTTGGGGTTCGGGGAGACCTACGAGCAGTACTTC. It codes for CASSLGFGETYEQYF.

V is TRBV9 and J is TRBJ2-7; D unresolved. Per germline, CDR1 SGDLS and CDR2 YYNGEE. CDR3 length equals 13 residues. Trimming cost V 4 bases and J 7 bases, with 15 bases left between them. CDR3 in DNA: TGTGCCAGCAGCCCAGACTGGCCTGATGAGCAGTACTTC. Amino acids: CASSPDWPDEQYF.

The chain's CDR3 is CASSQVRSGRTPNEQFF. As DNA, the CDR3 is TGCGCCAGCAGCCAAGTTCGAAGCGGGAGGACACCCAATGAGCAGTTCTTC. The V and J genes are TRBV4-3 and TRBJ2-1; 9 positions agree with TRBD2. Trimming took 1 base from V and 6 from J; bases not matched to a gene: 10. The CDR3 is 17 residues long. Germline V CDR1 and CDR2: LGHNA, YSLEER.